Each of the 23 T cell receptor beta chains below was sequenced from the same sample in a study of T cell repertoires in ileal Crohn's disease. Described time point: neoterminal ileum biopsy at postoperative endoscopy, about 6 months after surgery. TCRdb keeps only in-frame clones here, not all; method: immunoSEQ multiplex PCR. The data contain approximately 11,000 clones, approximately 72% of them singletons. The source material was ileal tissue. The origin of the receptors is an adult with Crohn's disease.

V and J are TRBV7-2 and TRBJ2-5; 10 positions match TRBD2. The CDR3 runs 18 residues. CDR1 SGHTA and CDR2 FQGNSA come from the germline V gene. Trimming at V came to 5 bases and at J to 3 bases, leaving 15 bases not matched to a gene. The CDR3 sequence is CASSGVSVSLAGEETQYF. Here the CDR3 DNA reads TGTGCCAGCAGCGGAGTCAGTGTTAGTCTAGCGGGAGAAGAGACCCAGTACTTC.

This chain links TRBV5-6 with TRBJ2-2; possible D gene TRBD1, 6 bases. CDR1 is SGHDT, CDR2 YYEEEE, per germline. The CDR3 runs to 16 residues. The germline V and J ends were trimmed by 1 base and 6 bases, with 16 bases remaining between them. CDR3: CASSLIVTGWAGELFF. As DNA, the CDR3 is TGTGCCAGCAGCTTGATCGTAACAGGGTGGGCCGGGGAGCTGTTTTTT.

The chain carries TRBV5-6 and TRBJ2-3; tentative D call: TRBD1 (5 bases). V dropped 3 bases and J dropped 7 bases, with 18 bases sitting between them. The CDR3 consists of 15 residues. Germline V gene data show CDR1 as SGHDT and CDR2 as YYEEEE. CDR3: CASSSWGTGSHTQYF. The CDR3 DNA follows: TGTGCCAGCAGCTCCTGGGGCACTGGTTCACATACGCAGTATTTT.

V gene TRBV6-1 combines with J gene TRBJ2-3; 9 nucleotides align to TRBD2. V lost 4 bases to trimming and J lost 0 bases; unmatched junction nucleotides: 5. This CDR3 has 16 residues. The V gene's germline CDR1 is MNHNS and CDR2 SASEGT. The CDR3 loop reads CASSGRLAASTDTQYF. The CDR3 DNA reads as TGTGCCAGCAGTGGAAGACTAGCGGCTAGCACAGATACGCAGTATTTT.

In its sample, this clone was seen once. The rearrangement uses TRBV25-1 and TRBJ2-7, with 7 bases fitting TRBD2. CDR1 is MGHDK, CDR2 SYGVNS, per germline. The CDR3 is 13 residues long. V lost 3 bases to trimming and J lost 3 bases; unmatched junction nucleotides: 2. The CDR3: CASSEGGFYEQYF. As DNA, the CDR3 is TGTGCCAGCAGTGAGGGGGGGTTCTACGAGCAGTACTTC.

V gene TRBV4-1 combines with J gene TRBJ2-1; 10 nucleotides line up with TRBD1. The CDR3 has 17 residues. The ends lost 1 base at V and 6 bases at J; junction bases unmatched: 9. CDR1 MGHRA and CDR2 YSYEKL come from the germline V gene. The CDR3 is CASSQGRQGAISNEQFF. The CDR3 nucleotides are TGCGCCAGCAGCCAAGGACGACAGGGGGCAATAAGCAATGAGCAGTTCTTC.

V usage is TRBV7-9 and J usage is TRBJ2-3; 7 bases are a match to TRBD1. The CDR3 runs 17 residues. J was trimmed by 5 bases and V by 5 bases; bases with no gene match: 16. Germline V lookup: CDR1 SEHNR, CDR2 FQNEAQ (reference sequence). The CDR3 region is CASSLSPGQSLLDTQYF. The CDR3 nucleotides are TGTGCCAGCAGCCTGAGCCCGGGACAGTCCTTATTAGATACGCAGTATTTT.

The rearrangement uses TRBV6-6 and TRBJ2-1, with D possibly being TRBD1 (5 bases). The CDR3 loop spans 13 amino acids. Trimming removed 2 bases from V and 3 bases from J, with 5 bases in between. Germline loops: CDR1 MNHNY, CDR2 SVGAGI (reference sequence). The CDR3 sequence: CASSYQGYNEQFF. DNA for the CDR3: TGTGCCAGCAGTTACCAGGGCTACAATGAGCAGTTCTTC.

This chain joins TRBV27 and TRBJ2-3; 12 nucleotides line up with TRBD1. J lost 3 bases, V lost 5 bases, and 6 bases had no gene match. The germline gives CDR1 MNHEY, CDR2 SMNVEV (reference sequence). The CDR3 covers 16 residues. CDR3 sequence reads: CASSPTGQGATDTQYF. The CDR3 DNA sequence: TGTGCCAGCAGTCCCACGGGACAGGGGGCGACAGATACGCAGTATTTT.

The chain recombines TRBV7-2 with TRBJ2-7, with a possible D match to TRBD2 (5 bases). V lost 1 base and J lost 1, with 11 bases in between. The CDR3 loop spans 15 amino acids. Germline CDR1 SGHTA, CDR2 FQGNSA. In DNA form, the CDR3 reads TGTGCCAGCAGCTTAGGGACTTCCCCATCCTACGAGCAGTACTTC. This codes for CASSLGTSPSYEQYF.

The CDR3 reads CASSRDGGTEAFF. In nucleotides, the CDR3 is TGTGCCAGCAGTCGAGACGGGGGCACTGAAGCTTTCTTT. This chain connects TRBV2 to TRBJ1-1; a possible D gene is TRBD1 (5 bases). CDR1 is SNHLY, CDR2 FYNNEI, per germline. This CDR3 spans 13 amino acids. V lost 5 bases, J lost 4 bases, and 11 bases lay in between. Using reference TRBV2 and TRBJ1-1 for the parts outside the CDR3, the full variable domain is EPEVTQTPSHQVTQMGQEVILRCVPISNHLYFYWYRQILGQKVEFLVSFYNNEISEKSEIFDDQFSVERPDGSNFTLKIRSTKLEDSAMYFCASSRDGGTEAFFGQGTRLTVV.

The chain is built from TRBV5-1 and TRBJ2-5; 9 bases are a match to TRBD2. The better agreement between TRBJ2-7 and the DNA end casts doubt on the J call. CDR3 length: 15 amino acids. Germline CDR1 SGHRS, CDR2 YFSETQ. The CDR3 region is CASSLVPSGIYEQYF. The CDR3 bases are TGCGCCAGCAGCTTGGTGCCTAGCGGGATCTACGAGCAGTACTTC.

The chain couples TRBV13 to TRBJ2-3; no reliable D call. Germline assignment: CDR1 PRHDT and CDR2 FYEKMQ (reference sequence). There are 14 residues in the CDR3. With 1 base removed from V and 5 bases from J, the gap between germline ends came to 10 bases. The CDR3 spells CASSLESERDTQYF. The CDR3 bases are TGTGCCAGCAGCTTAGAATCAGAACGAGATACGCAGTATTTT.

This clone appeared a few times. The rearrangement joins TRBV27 to TRBJ2-7, with D perhaps matching TRBD2 (5 bases). The CDR3 loop spans 15 amino acids. V was trimmed by 0 bases and J by 0 bases, leaving 9 bases between them. Germline lookup yields CDR1 MNHEY and CDR2 SMNVEV (reference sequence). The CDR3 nucleotides read TGTGCCAGCAGTTTATCCGGGGTTGGCTCCTACGAGCAGTACTTC. It translates to CASSLSGVGSYEQYF.

The J gene is TRBJ2-7, the V gene TRBV27; TRBD2 is a possible D gene (5 bases). CDR1 and CDR2 (germline): MNHEY, SMNVEV (reference sequence). Trimming shortened V by 2 bases and J by 0 bases, and 11 bases separated the two germline ends. CDR3 length equals 15 residues. Here the CDR3 reads CASSLAGVSSYEQYF. The CDR3 nucleotides are TGTGCCAGCAGTTTAGCCGGGGTCAGCTCCTACGAGCAGTACTTC.

The count of this clone is one. CDR3 loop: CASSLRGRSTDTQYF. The CDR3 bases are TGTGCCAGCAGCTTGCGGGGGAGGAGCACAGATACGCAGTATTTT. This chain links TRBV5-6 with TRBJ2-3; a possible D gene is TRBD2 (6 bases). CDR1 is SGHDT and CDR2 is YYEEEE in the germline V gene. The CDR3 is 15 residues long. V lost 1 base and J 0 bases, leaving 9 bases between the germline ends.

This clone was recorded a few times. This rearrangement joins TRBV10-3 to TRBJ1-1; 8 bases line up with TRBD1. J was trimmed by 1 base and V by 6 bases; bases with no gene match: 1. The CDR3 contains 13 residues. The germline CDR1 and CDR2 sequences are ENHRY and SYGVKD. The CDR3 DNA sequence: TGTGCCATCAGACAGGGGGAGAACACTGAAGCTTTCTTT. Translated: CAIRQGENTEAFF.

The chain combines TRBV11-2 with TRBJ2-2; the D is unclear. CDR3 length: 13 amino acids. V was cut by 6 bases and J by 4 bases, with 9 bases left in between. CDR1 and CDR2 from the germline V gene are SGHAT and FQNNGV. CDR3 DNA: TGTGCCAGCAGGGCCCCGGGCACCGGGGAGCTGTTTTTT. Encoded protein: CASRAPGTGELFF.

This clone was seen just once. The chain combines TRBV7-8 with TRBJ1-5; no definite D call. Germline V CDR1 and CDR2: SGHVS, FQNEAQ. The length of the CDR3 is 13 residues. The ends were cut back, 7 bases at V and 4 bases at J, with 11 bases in the middle. The chain's CDR3 is CASTHGMNQPQHF. The CDR3 nucleotides read TGTGCCAGCACCCACGGGATGAATCAGCCCCAGCATTTT.

This rearrangement joins TRBV30 to TRBJ2-2; 12 bases are a match to TRBD2. The CDR3 spans 15 residues. V lost 3 bases to trimming and J lost 3 bases; unmatched junction nucleotides: 2. Germline values: CDR1 GTSNPN, CDR2 SVGIG (reference sequence). CDR3 in DNA: TGTGCCTGGAGGAGACTAGCGGGAGACACCGGGGAGCTGTTTTTT. Translating it yields CAWRRLAGDTGELFF.

This clone was detected only a few times. V and J are TRBV18 and TRBJ2-1; 7 bases align to TRBD1. The CDR3 has 13 residues. Trimming cost V 2 bases and J 8 bases; bases outside gene matches: 3. Per germline, CDR1 KGHSH and CDR2 LQKENI. CDR3: CASSPLGGDEQFF. The CDR3 DNA sequence: TGTGCCAGCTCACCATTAGGGGGCGATGAGCAGTTCTTC.

The gene calls are TRBV4-1 and TRBJ2-2, with a tentative D call TRBD1 (6 bases). The CDR3 loop spans 16 amino acids. Germline assignment: CDR1 MGHRA and CDR2 YSYEKL. Trimming took off 5 bases at V and 4 bases at J, with 17 bases between the two ends. The DNA for the CDR3 is TGCGCCAGCAGCGGCCTACAGGGTCAAAGCACCGGGGAGCTGTTTTTT. Residues: CASSGLQGQSTGELFF.

The chain links TRBV28 to TRBJ2-7; 8 nucleotides align to TRBD2. CDR3 length: 16 amino acids. CDR1 is MDHEN, CDR2 SYDVKM, per germline. V lost 1 base and J lost 2; bases outside the gene matches: 7. Written as DNA, the CDR3 is TGTGCCAGCAGTTTATTGCGTCGTAGCGGGACCTACGAGCAGTACTTC. Encoded protein: CASSLLRRSGTYEQYF.